The count of the clone carrying this T cell receptor beta chain is one. This sample is drawn from a study of blood T cell repertoires in COVID-19. The repertoire was sequenced with immunoSEQ multiplex PCR; TCRdb's copy has only in-frame clones and lacks some. The data hold more than 250,000 clones, with approximately 87% observed a single time. The trim removed 0 bases at V and 9 bases at J, leaving 15 bases unmatched. Per germline, CDR1 SGDLS and CDR2 YYNGEE. The CDR3 sequence is 17 residues long. This chain links TRBV9 with TRBJ2-7, with 10 bases lining up with TRBD1. Sequenced sample: peripheral blood. The clonotype originates from a man aged 55 to 70 who had recovered from COVID-19. CDR3 nucleotide sequence: TGTGCCAGCAGCGTAGCTAAGGTGGACAGGGGGTTGTTTTGGCAGTACTTC. Protein sequence: CASSVAKVDRGLFWQYF.